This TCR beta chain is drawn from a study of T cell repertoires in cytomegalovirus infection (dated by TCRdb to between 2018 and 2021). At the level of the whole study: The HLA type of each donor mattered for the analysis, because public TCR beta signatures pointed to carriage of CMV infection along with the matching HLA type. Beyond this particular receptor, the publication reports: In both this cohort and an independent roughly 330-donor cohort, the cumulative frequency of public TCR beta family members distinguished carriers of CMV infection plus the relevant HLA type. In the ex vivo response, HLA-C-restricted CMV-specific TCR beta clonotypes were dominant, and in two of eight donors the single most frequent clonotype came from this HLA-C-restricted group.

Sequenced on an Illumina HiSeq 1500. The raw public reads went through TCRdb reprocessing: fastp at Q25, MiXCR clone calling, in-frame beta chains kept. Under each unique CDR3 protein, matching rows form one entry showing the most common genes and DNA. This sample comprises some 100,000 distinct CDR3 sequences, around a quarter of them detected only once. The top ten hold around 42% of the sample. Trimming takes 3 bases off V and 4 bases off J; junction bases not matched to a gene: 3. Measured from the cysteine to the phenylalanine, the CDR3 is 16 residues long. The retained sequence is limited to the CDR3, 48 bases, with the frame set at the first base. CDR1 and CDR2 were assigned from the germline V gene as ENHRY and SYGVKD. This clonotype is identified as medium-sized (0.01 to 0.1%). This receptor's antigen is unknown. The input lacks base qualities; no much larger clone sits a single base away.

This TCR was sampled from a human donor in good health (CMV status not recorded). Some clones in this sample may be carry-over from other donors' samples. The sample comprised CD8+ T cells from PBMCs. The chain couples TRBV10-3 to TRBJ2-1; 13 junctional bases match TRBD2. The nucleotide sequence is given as TGTGCCATCAGTGACTCGGGACTAGCGGGGTACAATGAGCAGTTCTTC. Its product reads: CAISDSGLAGYNEQFF.